This TCR beta chain was recorded in a study of blood T cell repertoires in COVID-19. Overall study: The origin of the acute and convalescent COVID-19 samples was the United States, Italy and Spain. T cells, B-cell-depleted T cells, or PBMCs provided the cDNA or gDNA that served as material.

As processed by the authors: How many nucleated cells were present was estimated from reference gene primer amplification. TCRdb's table, derived via immunoSEQ multiplex PCR, lists solely in-frame clones and lacks some. V and J calls and clone size are those listed in that table; D and trimming were worked out from the DNA. The profile covers about 120,000 clones, with approximately 82% appearing a single time and 2% to 2.5% taken by the ten largest. The V segment lost 2 bases and the J segment 2 bases; nucleotides outside the gene matches: 12. Per germline, CDR1 SNHLY and CDR2 FYNNEI. CDR3 length equals 18 residues.

Material: peripheral blood. The chain employs TRBV2 and TRBJ2-1; 7 bases are a match to TRBD1. The sequence was obtained from a man aged 30 to 45 with acute or convalescent COVID-19. CDR3 sequence: CASSESPYRDSPYNEQFF. CDR3 DNA sequence: TGTGCCAGCAGTGAATCCCCGTACAGGGACAGCCCCTACAATGAGCAGTTCTTC.